The clone carrying this T cell receptor beta chain has a handful of counts. The antigen remains undetermined. In the same sample, other DNA sequences code for this CDR3. Using immunoSEQ multiplex PCR, the repertoire was profiled, and TCRdb retains in-frame clones only, with some absent. The profile shows around 1.1 million clones, roughly 80% of them singletons. The data were taken from a study of shared clonotypes between healthy human individuals. Each sample came from a Caucasian adult donor living in Nashville, Tennessee. The CDR3 is made up of 13 amino acids. The V and J ends lost 0 bases and 4 bases respectively, with 4 bases between them. Looked up from germline, CDR1 is LGHNA and CDR2 is YNFKEQ. Points from the study as a whole: Among donors, clonotype sharing was expected to be affected by sequencing depth.

This clonotype was sampled from a man aged 18-30 years in good health. Some clones in this sample may be carry-over from other donors' samples. What was sequenced was memory CD4+ T cells from PBMCs. As to subset: CD45RA-negative fraction. The chain is built from TRBV4-2 and TRBJ1-5; D uncertain. The CDR3 sequence is CASSQDSNQPQHF. The CDR3 DNA reads as TGTGCCAGCAGCCAAGATTCTAATCAGCCCCAGCATTTT.